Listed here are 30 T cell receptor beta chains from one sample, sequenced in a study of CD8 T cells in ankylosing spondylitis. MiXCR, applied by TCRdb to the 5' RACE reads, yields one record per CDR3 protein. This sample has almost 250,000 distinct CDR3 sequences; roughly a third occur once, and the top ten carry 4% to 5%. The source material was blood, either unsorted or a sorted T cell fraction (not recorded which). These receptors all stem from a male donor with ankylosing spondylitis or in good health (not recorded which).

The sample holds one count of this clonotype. The CDR3 region has the DNA TGCGCCAGCAGCTTGAGTCAGACAACTAATGAAAAACTGTTTTTT. Its translation: CASSLSQTTNEKLFF. The chain couples TRBV5-1 to TRBJ1-4; D gene uncertain. The V end was cut by 1 base, the J end by 0 bases, with 7 bases between. Germline V gives CDR1 SGHRS, CDR2 YFSETQ. CDR3 size: 15 residues.

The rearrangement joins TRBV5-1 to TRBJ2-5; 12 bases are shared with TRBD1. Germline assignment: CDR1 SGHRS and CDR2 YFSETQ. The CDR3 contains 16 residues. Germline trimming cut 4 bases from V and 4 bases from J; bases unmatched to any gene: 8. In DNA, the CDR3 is TGCGCCAGCAGCCGGGGGGACAGGGGGCCCCGAGAGACCCAGTACTTC. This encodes CASSRGDRGPRETQYF. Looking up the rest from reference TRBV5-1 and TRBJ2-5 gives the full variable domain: KAGVTQTPRYLIKTRGQQVTLSCSPISGHRSVSWYQQTPGQGLQFLFEYFSETQRNKGNFPGRFSGRQFSNSRSEMNVSTLELGDSALYLCASSRGDRGPRETQYFGPGTRLLVL.

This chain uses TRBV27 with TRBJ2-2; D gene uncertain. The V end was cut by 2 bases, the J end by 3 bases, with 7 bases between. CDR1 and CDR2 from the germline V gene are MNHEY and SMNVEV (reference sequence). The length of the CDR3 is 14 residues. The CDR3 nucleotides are TGTGCCAGCAGTTTAGGGCGCTACACCGGGGAGCTGTTTTTT. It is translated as CASSLGRYTGELFF.

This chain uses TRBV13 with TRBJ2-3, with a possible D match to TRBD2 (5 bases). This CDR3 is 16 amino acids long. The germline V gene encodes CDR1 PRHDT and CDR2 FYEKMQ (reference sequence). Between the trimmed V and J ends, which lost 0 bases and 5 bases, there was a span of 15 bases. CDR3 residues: CASSLGLGFGIDTQYF. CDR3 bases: TGTGCCAGCAGCTTAGGCCTAGGGTTCGGGATAGATACGCAGTATTTT.

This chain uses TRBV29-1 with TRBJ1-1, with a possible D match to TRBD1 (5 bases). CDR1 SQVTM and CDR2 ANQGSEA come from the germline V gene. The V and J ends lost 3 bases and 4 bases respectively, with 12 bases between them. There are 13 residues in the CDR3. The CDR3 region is CSVDGGKGTEAFF. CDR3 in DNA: TGCAGCGTTGATGGGGGTAAGGGCACTGAAGCTTTCTTT. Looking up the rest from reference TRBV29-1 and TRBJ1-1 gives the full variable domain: SAVISQKPSRDICQRGTSLTIQCQVDSQVTMMFWYRQQPGQSLTLIATANQGSEATYESGFVIDKFPISRPNLTFSTLTVSNMSPEDSSIYLCSVDGGKGTEAFFGQGTRLTVV.

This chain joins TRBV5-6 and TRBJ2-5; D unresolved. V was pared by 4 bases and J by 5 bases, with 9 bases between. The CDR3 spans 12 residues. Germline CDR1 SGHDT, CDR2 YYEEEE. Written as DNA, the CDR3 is TGTGCCAGCAGCGACCCGGTGGAGACCCAGTACTTC. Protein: CASSDPVETQYF.

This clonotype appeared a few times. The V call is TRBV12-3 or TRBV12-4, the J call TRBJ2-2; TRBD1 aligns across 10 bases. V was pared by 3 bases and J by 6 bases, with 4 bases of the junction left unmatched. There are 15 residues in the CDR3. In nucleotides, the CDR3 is TGTGCCAGCAGTTTTCGGACAGGGGGTTCCGGGGAGCTGTTTTTT. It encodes CASSFRTGGSGELFF.

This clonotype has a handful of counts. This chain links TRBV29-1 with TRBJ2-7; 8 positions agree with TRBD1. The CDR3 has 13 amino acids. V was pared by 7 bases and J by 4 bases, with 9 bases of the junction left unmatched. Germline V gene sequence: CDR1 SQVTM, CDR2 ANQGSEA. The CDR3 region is CSAEIGQGYEQYF. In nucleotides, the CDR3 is TGCAGCGCCGAGATCGGACAGGGATACGAGCAGTACTTC.

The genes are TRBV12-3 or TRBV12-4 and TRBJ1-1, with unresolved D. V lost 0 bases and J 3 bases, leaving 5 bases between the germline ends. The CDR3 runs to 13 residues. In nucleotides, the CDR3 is TGTGCCAGCAGTTTAGCCGGGCACACTGAAGCTTTCTTT. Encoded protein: CASSLAGHTEAFF.

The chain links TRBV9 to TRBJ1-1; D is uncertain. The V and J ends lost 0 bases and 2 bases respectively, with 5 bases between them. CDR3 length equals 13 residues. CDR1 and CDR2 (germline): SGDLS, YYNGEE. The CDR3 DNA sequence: TGTGCCAGCAGCGTAGCTGTTAACACTGAAGCTTTCTTT. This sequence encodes CASSVAVNTEAFF.

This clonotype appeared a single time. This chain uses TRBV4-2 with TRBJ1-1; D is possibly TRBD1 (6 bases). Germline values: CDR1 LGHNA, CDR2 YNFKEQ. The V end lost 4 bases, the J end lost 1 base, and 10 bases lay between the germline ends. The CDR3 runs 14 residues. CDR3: CASSPTGTNTEAFF. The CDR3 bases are TGTGCCAGCAGCCCTACAGGGACGAACACTGAAGCTTTCTTT.

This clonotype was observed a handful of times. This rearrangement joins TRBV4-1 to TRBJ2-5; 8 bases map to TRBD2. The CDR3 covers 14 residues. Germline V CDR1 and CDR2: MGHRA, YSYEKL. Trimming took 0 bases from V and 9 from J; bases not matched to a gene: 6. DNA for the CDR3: TGCGCCAGCAGCCAAGAGGGACTAGTGGCGGCCCAGTACTTC. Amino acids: CASSQEGLVAAQYF.

CDR3 nucleotides: TGTGCCAGCAGCTTGGGGTCAGACACTGAAGCTTTCTTT. The encoded protein is CASSLGSDTEAFF. This sequence joins TRBV11-2 and TRBJ1-1; D is uncertain. The germline V gene has CDR1 SGHAT and CDR2 FQNNGV. Deletions cut 3 bases from V and 3 bases from J, with 8 bases between. The CDR3 covers 13 residues.

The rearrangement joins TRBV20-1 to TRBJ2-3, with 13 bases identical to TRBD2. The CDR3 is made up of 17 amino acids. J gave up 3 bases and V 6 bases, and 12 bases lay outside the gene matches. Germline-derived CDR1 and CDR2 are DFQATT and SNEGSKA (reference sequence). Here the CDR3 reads CSAKTSGGRGRTDTQYF. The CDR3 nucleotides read TGCAGTGCGAAGACTAGCGGGGGGCGGGGTAGGACAGATACGCAGTATTTT.

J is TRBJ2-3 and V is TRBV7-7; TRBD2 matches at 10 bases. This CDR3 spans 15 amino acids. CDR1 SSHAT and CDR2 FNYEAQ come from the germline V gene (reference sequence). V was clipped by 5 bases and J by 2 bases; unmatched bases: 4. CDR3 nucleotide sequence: TGTGCCAGCAGCCTCCTAGCGGGGGACACAGATACGCAGTATTTT. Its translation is CASSLLAGDTDTQYF.

The CDR3 nucleotides are TGTGCCAGCAGGGGAAGTGGAAACACCATATATTTT. Protein product: CASRGSGNTIYF. The V and J genes are TRBV3-1 and TRBJ1-3, with D uncertain. CDR1 and CDR2 from the germline V gene are LGHDT and YNNKEL (reference sequence). This CDR3 region has 12 residues. Trimming removed 6 bases at V and 3 bases at J, with 6 bases between.

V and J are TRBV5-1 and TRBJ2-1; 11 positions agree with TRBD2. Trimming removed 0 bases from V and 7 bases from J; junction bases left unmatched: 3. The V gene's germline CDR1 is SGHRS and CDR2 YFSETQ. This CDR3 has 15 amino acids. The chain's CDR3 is CASSLVAGGRNEQFF. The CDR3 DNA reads TGCGCCAGCAGCTTGGTAGCGGGGGGGCGTAATGAGCAGTTCTTC.

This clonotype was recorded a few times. The CDR3 bases are TGTGCCAGCAGCTTAGATACGGGGAGACAAGAGACCCAGTACTTC. It specifies CASSLDTGRQETQYF. The chain combines TRBV5-8 with TRBJ2-5; TRBD2 is a possible D gene (5 bases). The CDR3 runs 15 residues. V lost 2 bases to trimming and J lost 2 bases, with 13 bases between them. Germline V gene sequence: CDR1 SGHTS, CDR2 YDEGEE.

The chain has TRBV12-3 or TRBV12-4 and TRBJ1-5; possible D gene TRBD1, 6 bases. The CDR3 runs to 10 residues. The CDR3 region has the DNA TGTGACTTCTACAGGGAGCCCCAGCATTTT. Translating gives CDFYREPQHF.

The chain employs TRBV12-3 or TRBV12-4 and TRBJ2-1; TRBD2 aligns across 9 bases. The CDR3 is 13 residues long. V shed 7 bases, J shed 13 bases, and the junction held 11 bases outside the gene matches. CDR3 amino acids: CASNSPLGTSQFF. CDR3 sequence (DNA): TGTGCCAGCAATTCCCCTTTAGGGACTAGCCAGTTCTTC.

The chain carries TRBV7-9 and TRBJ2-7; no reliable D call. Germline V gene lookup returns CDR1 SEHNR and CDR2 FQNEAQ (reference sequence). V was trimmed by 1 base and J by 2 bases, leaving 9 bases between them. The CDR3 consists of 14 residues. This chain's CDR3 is CASSLGLVPYEQYF. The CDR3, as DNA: TGTGCCAGCAGCTTAGGTTTAGTTCCCTACGAGCAGTACTTC.

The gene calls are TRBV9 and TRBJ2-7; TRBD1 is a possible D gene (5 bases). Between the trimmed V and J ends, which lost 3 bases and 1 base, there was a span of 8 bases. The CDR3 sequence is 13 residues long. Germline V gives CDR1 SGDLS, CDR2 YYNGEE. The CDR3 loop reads CASSGRESYEQYF. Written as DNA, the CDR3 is TGTGCCAGCAGCGGCAGGGAATCCTACGAGCAGTACTTC.

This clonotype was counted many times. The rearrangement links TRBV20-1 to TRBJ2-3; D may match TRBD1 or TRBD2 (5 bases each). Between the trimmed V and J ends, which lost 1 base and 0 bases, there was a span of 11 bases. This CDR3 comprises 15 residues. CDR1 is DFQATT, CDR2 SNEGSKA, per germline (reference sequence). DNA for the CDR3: TGCAGTGCTAGAGTCGCCGGGGCTAGCACAGATACGCAGTATTTT. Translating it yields CSARVAGASTDTQYF.

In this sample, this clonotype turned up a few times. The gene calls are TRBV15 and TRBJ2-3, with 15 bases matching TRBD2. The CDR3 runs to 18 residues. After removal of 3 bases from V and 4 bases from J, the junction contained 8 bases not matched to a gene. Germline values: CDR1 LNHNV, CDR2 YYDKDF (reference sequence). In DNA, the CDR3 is TGTGCCACCAGCAGCGGCTGGACTAGCGGGGGGGCATCAGATACGCAGTATTTT. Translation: CATSSGWTSGGASDTQYF.

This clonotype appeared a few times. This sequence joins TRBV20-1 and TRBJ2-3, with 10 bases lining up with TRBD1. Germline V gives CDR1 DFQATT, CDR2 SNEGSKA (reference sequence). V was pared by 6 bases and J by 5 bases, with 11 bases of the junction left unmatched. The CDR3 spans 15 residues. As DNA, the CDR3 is TGCAGTGCCATAACCGGGACAGGGGTAATAGATACGCAGTATTTT. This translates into CSAITGTGVIDTQYF.

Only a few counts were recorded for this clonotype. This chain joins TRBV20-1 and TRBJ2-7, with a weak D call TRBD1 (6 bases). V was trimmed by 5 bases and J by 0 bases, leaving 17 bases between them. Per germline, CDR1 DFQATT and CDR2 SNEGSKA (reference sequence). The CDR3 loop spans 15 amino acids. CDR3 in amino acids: CSAGVDSGSSYEQYF. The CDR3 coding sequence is TGCAGTGCTGGGGTGGACAGCGGAAGCTCCTACGAGCAGTACTTC.

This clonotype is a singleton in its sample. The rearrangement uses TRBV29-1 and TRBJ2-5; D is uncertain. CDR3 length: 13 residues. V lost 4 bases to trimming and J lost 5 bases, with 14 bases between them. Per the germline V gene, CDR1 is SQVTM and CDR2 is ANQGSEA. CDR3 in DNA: TGCAGCGTTGGTGGAAAACCGACTGAGACCCAGTACTTC. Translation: CSVGGKPTETQYF.

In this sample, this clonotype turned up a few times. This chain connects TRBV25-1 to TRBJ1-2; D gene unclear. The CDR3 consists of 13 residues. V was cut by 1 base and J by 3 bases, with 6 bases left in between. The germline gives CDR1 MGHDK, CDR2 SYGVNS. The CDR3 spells CASSESGHYGYTF. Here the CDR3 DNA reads TGTGCCAGCAGTGAATCCGGACACTATGGCTACACCTTC.

CDR3 nucleotide sequence: TGCAGTGCTAGAGAGTGGGGGGGAGGGGAGACCCAGTACTTC. This gives the protein CSAREWGGGETQYF. The chain uses TRBV20-1 and TRBJ2-5, with 7 bases aligning to TRBD2. The CDR3 has 14 amino acids. V gave up 0 bases and J gave up 5 bases; unmatched junction bases: 6. The germline V gene has CDR1 DFQATT and CDR2 SNEGSKA (reference sequence).

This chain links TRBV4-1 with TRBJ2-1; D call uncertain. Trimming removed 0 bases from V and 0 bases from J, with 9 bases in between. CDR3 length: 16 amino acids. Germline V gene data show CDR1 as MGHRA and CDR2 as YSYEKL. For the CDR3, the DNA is TGCGCCAGCAGCCAAGATCAGAGGAGCTCCTACAATGAGCAGTTCTTC. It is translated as CASSQDQRSSYNEQFF.